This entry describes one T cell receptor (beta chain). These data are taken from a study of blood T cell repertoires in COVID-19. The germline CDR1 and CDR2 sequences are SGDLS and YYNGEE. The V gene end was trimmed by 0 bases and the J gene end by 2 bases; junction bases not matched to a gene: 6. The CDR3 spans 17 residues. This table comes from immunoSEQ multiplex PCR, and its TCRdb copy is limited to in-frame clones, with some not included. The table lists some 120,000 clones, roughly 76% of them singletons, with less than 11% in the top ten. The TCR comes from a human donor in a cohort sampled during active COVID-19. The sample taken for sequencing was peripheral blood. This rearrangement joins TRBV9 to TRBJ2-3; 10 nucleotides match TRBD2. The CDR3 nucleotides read TGTGCCAGCAGCGTAGTTCCAGCGGGGGGGCCCACAGATACGCAGTATTTT. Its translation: CASSVVPAGGPTDTQYF.